This TCR beta chain was identified during a study of T cells in Graves' hyperthyroidism and ophthalmopathy. About the research overall: Once the initial diagnosis was made, peripheral blood was obtained before any treatment.

A word on this clonotype: A much larger clone is a single base away; this may be a read error.

Amplification of TCR beta CDR3 regions used RNA as the template. An initial round of RT-PCR targeting the TCR CDR3 relied on the HTBI primer set. TCRdb fed the multiplex PCR reads into MiXCR, producing one record per CDR3 protein. The table lists over 700,000 distinct CDR3 sequences, 35% of them singletons. The PBMCs were taken from roughly 10 ml of fresh peripheral blood. Trimming cost V 3 bases and J 0 bases, with 9 bases left between them. Looked up from germline, CDR1 is LNHNV and CDR2 is YYDKDF (reference sequence). CDR3 length: 16 amino acids. What was sequenced was blood. The sequence came from a woman aged 40-49 years with Graves' hyperthyroidism. V gene TRBV15 combines with J gene TRBJ2-6; D possibly matches TRBD1 or TRBD2 (5 bases each). The CDR3 DNA reads as TGTGCCACCAGCAGGGGACCGTCCTCTGGGGCCAACGTCCTGACTTTC. Protein product: CATSRGPSSGANVLTF.